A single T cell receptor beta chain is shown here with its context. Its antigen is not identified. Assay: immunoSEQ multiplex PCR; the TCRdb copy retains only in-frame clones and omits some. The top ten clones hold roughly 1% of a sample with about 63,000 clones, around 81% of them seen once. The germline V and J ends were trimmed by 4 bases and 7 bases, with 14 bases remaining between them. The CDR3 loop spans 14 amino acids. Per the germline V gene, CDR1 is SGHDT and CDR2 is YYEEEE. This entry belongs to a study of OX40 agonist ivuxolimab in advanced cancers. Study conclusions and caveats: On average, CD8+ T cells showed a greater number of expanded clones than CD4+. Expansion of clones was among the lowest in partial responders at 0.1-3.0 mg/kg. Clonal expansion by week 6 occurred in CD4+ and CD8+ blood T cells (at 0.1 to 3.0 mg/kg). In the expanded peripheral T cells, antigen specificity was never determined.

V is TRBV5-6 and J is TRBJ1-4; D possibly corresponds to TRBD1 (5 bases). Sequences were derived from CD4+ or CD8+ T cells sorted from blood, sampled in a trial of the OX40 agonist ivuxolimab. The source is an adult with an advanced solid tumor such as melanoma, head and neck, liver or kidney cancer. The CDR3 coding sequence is TGTGCCAGCAGCCTTTTGGGGGAGGGTGAAAAACTGTTTTTT. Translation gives CASSLLGEGEKLFF.